A single sample is the source of the 10 T cell receptor beta chains below, sequenced in a study of CD8 T cells in ankylosing spondylitis. TCRdb independently ran MiXCR on the 5' RACE reads; one entry per CDR3 protein. The sample shows 200,000 or so distinct CDR3 sequences, over 10% of them seen only once. The specimen sequenced was blood, either unsorted or a sorted T cell fraction (not recorded which). These receptors came from a female donor with ankylosing spondylitis or in good health (not recorded which).

This clonotype was seen a few times. The J gene is TRBJ2-5, the V gene TRBV6-2 or TRBV6-3; TRBD2 matches at 10 bases. Germline CDR1 is MNHEY and CDR2 is SVGEGT. Losses at the gene ends were 3 bases for V and 5 bases for J; bases not matched to a gene: 6. The CDR3 length is 15 residues. CDR3 sequence: CASSYSASGSETQYF. The CDR3 DNA sequence: TGTGCCAGCAGTTATTCGGCTAGCGGGAGTGAGACCCAGTACTTC.

The V and J genes are TRBV5-1 and TRBJ1-4, with a tentative D call TRBD1 (6 bases). Trimming removed 3 bases at V and 0 bases at J, with 15 bases between. The CDR3 has 17 amino acids. Germline V lookup: CDR1 SGHRS, CDR2 YFSETQ. CDR3 sequence (DNA): TGCGCCAGCAGCTCGACAGGTACCGTTGCAACTAATGAAAAACTGTTTTTT. Encoded protein: CASSSTGTVATNEKLFF.

This chain uses TRBV20-1 with TRBJ1-1, with a weak D call TRBD1 (5 bases). Looked up from germline, CDR1 is DFQATT and CDR2 is SNEGSKA (reference sequence). Trimming stripped 7 bases from V and 2 bases from J, with 8 bases between. CDR3 length equals 11 residues. The CDR3 protein is CSGDSNTEAFF. The CDR3 bases are TGCAGTGGTGACAGCAACACTGAAGCTTTCTTT.

This rearrangement joins TRBV4-3 to TRBJ2-2; maybe TRBD2 (5 bases). The length of the CDR3 is 17 residues. The V end lost 0 bases, the J end lost 1 base, and 12 bases lay between the germline ends. Per germline, CDR1 LGHNA and CDR2 YSLEER. This CDR3 is CASSQDVRGWNTGELFF. The CDR3 DNA reads TGCGCCAGCAGCCAAGATGTGAGAGGGTGGAACACCGGGGAGCTGTTTTTT.

This clonotype was recorded many times. The chain recombines TRBV7-2 with TRBJ1-6, with 7 bases lining up with TRBD1. This CDR3 contains 15 residues. The germline V gene encodes CDR1 SGHTA and CDR2 FQGNSA. V trimming: 5 bases; J trimming: 4 bases; junction bases outside the gene matches: 5. The CDR3 DNA is TGTGCCAGCAGCAAAGACAGGGTGTATAATTCACCCCTCCACTTT. Translation: CASSKDRVYNSPLHF.

At least ten counts were recorded for this clonotype. The chain carries TRBV6-2 or TRBV6-3 and TRBJ2-3, with no clear D. V lost 6 bases, J lost 6 bases, and 10 bases lay in between. Germline V lookup: CDR1 MNHEY, CDR2 SVGEGT. This CDR3 has 12 amino acids. CDR3 protein: CASSLNPDTQYF. The CDR3, as DNA: TGTGCCAGCAGCCTAAACCCGGATACGCAGTATTTT.

This clonotype came up many times. V is TRBV5-1 and J is TRBJ2-7; 7 bases agree with TRBD2. The V segment lost 0 bases and the J segment 2 bases; nucleotides outside the gene matches: 8. The CDR3 is 16 amino acids. The germline CDR1 and CDR2 sequences are SGHRS and YFSETQ. The CDR3 is CASSLDVGGVPYEQYF. DNA for the CDR3: TGCGCCAGCAGCTTGGACGTGGGAGGGGTACCCTACGAGCAGTACTTC.

Points on this clonotype: This may stem from a read error, because a much larger clone lies one nucleotide away. The V and J genes are TRBV29-1 and TRBJ2-7, with D possibly being TRBD1 or TRBD2 (5 bases each). Germline V lookup: CDR1 SQVTM, CDR2 ANQGSEA. The CDR3 contains 12 residues. DNA for the CDR3: TGCAGCGTTGTGAGGGGTTCCTACGCGCAGTACTTC. This sequence encodes CSVVRGSYAQYF.

There are many counts of this clonotype. The genes are TRBV12-3 or TRBV12-4 and TRBJ2-5, with D perhaps assigned TRBD1 or TRBD2 (5 bases each). This CDR3 comprises 13 residues. The ends were cut back, 3 bases at V and 3 bases at J, with 8 bases in the middle. The chain's CDR3 is CASSFRGEETQYF. CDR3 sequence (DNA): TGTGCCAGCAGTTTCCGAGGGGAAGAGACCCAGTACTTC.

Worth noting for this clonotype: Germline and junction disagree at one end, which may indicate a read error. The chain uses TRBV20-1 and TRBJ2-1; D gene unclear. The CDR3 contains 14 residues. Germline CDR1 and CDR2: DFQATT and SNEGSKA (reference sequence). Written as DNA, the CDR3 is TGCAATGCTAGTGTCTCGGCTGCGTTCAATGAGCAGTTCTTC. Translated: CNASVSAAFNEQFF.